Sequencing of this T cell receptor beta chain was carried out in a study of blood T cells in healthy people across ages. Findings and caveats of the study: Donors of long life had a larger count of naive CD4+ cells and greater diversity than aged donors. Getting older went along with TCR beta diversity per million T cells dropping roughly linearly.

A second PCR of roughly 6 to 12 cycles used a sample-barcoded 5' primer and a J-beta primer mix. Through a template-switch adaptor with 12 random nucleotides, each cDNA molecule received a tag. Per sample, CDR3-containing paired-end reads numbered at least 2.5 million. Using its own MiXCR run on the 5' RACE reads, TCRdb lists one record per CDR3 protein. The sample lists approximately 2,000,000 distinct CDR3 sequences; roughly two fifths were seen once. A few counts support this clonotype. Its antigen is not known. CDR1 is DFQATT, CDR2 SNEGSKA, per germline (reference sequence). V was shortened by 3 bases and J by 5 bases, with 17 bases between the two germline ends. The CDR3 extends over 15 amino acids.

The sequence was obtained from a human donor in good health. Sequencing used blood. The rearrangement uses TRBV20-1 and TRBJ1-5; D may be TRBD1 (5 bases). CDR3 loop: CSARAATGQDQPQHF. CDR3 coding DNA: TGCAGTGCTAGGGCCGCGACGGGGCAGGATCAGCCCCAGCATTTT.